The clone carrying this T cell receptor beta chain has only a few counts. Its antigen is undetermined. Germline V gives CDR1 LGHNA, CDR2 YSLEER. Trimming stripped 1 base from V and 8 bases from J, with 6 bases between. This CDR3 has 12 amino acids. The sequenced template was cDNA made from the entire isolated RNA. Approximately 3.6 million reads per sample were averaged for naive, central memory and regulatory samples. Sequencing used immunoSEQ multiplex PCR; TCRdb keeps in-frame clones, though not all of them. The data contain approximately 470,000 clones, about 29% of them singletons. The sample originates from a study of beta chain features in type 1 diabetes. Across the study: The samples had 85 million to 140 million sorted cells examined in all. The study's findings and limits: The question of HLA type influencing TCRB rearrangement was one that remained unresolved here.

This TCR was sampled from a man between 18 and 29 years old in good health. This sequence joins TRBV4-3 and TRBJ2-1; no clear D. Sequenced material: naive CD4+ T cells from blood. CDR3 sequence reads: CASSQGSYEQFF. In nucleotides, the CDR3 is TGCGCCAGCAGCCAAGGGTCATATGAGCAGTTCTTC.